These 25 T cell receptor beta chains were all obtained from the same sample, sequenced in a study of T-cell memory formation after mild COVID-19. TCRdb re-analysed the 5' RACE reads in MiXCR, keeping a single row per CDR3 protein. The sample records under 450,000 distinct CDR3 sequences, 20% to 30% being singletons. Sequencing used PBMCs or a T cell subset sorted from them (not recorded which). The receptor source for this set is an adult woman who had mild COVID-19 (a few samples of this study predate the infection). Cell type and time point are not known.

This clonotype has more than one count but fewer than ten. The chain uses TRBV14 and TRBJ2-2; D unclear. Looked up from germline, CDR1 is SGHDN and CDR2 is FVKESK. V lost 5 bases and J lost 1, with 2 bases in between. The CDR3 totals 12 residues. CDR3 nucleotides: TGTGCCAGCAGCAAGAACACCGGGGAGCTGTTTTTT. The encoded protein is CASSKNTGELFF.

The rearrangement links TRBV24-1 to TRBJ2-5; 7 nucleotides align to TRBD1. The CDR3 runs 16 residues. Germline loops: CDR1 KGHDR, CDR2 SFDVKD. V dropped 9 bases and J dropped 2; count of bases not matched to a gene: 14. The CDR3 is CATRGQSQTTQETQYF. The CDR3 region has the DNA TGTGCCACCCGGGGACAGTCTCAGACGACACAAGAGACCCAGTACTTC.

This clonotype has a handful of counts. The V call is TRBV12-3 or TRBV12-4, the J call TRBJ1-2; 8 bases align to TRBD1. This CDR3 has 14 residues. J lost 8 bases, V lost 7 bases, and 12 bases had no gene match. The CDR3 reads CASTWTDREGGYTF. The CDR3 nucleotides are TGTGCCAGCACCTGGACGGACAGGGAGGGAGGCTACACCTTC.

The chain employs TRBV29-1 and TRBJ1-1, with 8 bases aligning to TRBD1. V gave up 5 bases and J gave up 5 bases; unmatched junction bases: 7. CDR1 is SQVTM, CDR2 ANQGSEA, per germline. This CDR3 is 13 amino acids long. This chain's CDR3 is CSVLGQGRTEAFF. CDR3 coding DNA: TGCAGCGTTTTAGGACAGGGCAGGACTGAAGCTTTCTTT.

This clonotype was detected only a few times. The chain joins TRBV14 to TRBJ1-1; 7 bases line up with TRBD1. This CDR3 region has 11 residues. The ends lost 6 bases at V and 7 bases at J; junction bases unmatched: 2. Germline CDR1 reads SGHDN; CDR2 reads FVKESK. CDR3 residues: CASSNRGEAFF. In DNA, the CDR3 is TGTGCCAGCAGTAACAGGGGTGAAGCTTTCTTT.

This chain links TRBV24-1 with TRBJ2-3; D ambiguous. V was pared by 10 bases and J by 0 bases, with 10 bases between. Germline V gene data show CDR1 as KGHDR and CDR2 as SFDVKD. The CDR3 runs to 13 residues. The CDR3 coding sequence is TGTGCCACGCAACAACGGAGCACAGATACGCAGTATTTT. Amino acid sequence: CATQQRSTDTQYF.

This clonotype was detected many times. The rearrangement links TRBV12-3 or TRBV12-4 to TRBJ2-7; TRBD1 or TRBD2 may be the D gene (6 bases each). V was trimmed by 7 bases and J by 2 bases, leaving 24 bases between them. This CDR3 is built from 17 residues. The CDR3 bases are TGTGCCAGCACTGAGATGTCGTTGGCGGGACAAACCTACGAGCAGTACTTC. Translating gives CASTEMSLAGQTYEQYF.

This chain connects TRBV10-3 to TRBJ2-7; tentatively, D is TRBD2 (6 bases). Trimming took 5 bases from V and 2 from J, leaving 10 bases between them. The germline V gene encodes CDR1 ENHRY and CDR2 SYGVKD. The CDR3 consists of 13 residues. CDR3 region: CAISHGTPYEQYF. CDR3 nucleotide sequence: TGTGCCATCAGTCACGGGACTCCCTACGAGCAGTACTTC.

The V call is TRBV29-1, the J call TRBJ2-1, with 11 positions matching TRBD2. CDR1 is SQVTM, CDR2 ANQGSEA, per germline. Trimming at V came to 5 bases and at J to 4 bases, leaving 4 bases not matched to a gene. The CDR3 has 14 residues. This CDR3 is CSVYGTSGYNEQFF. The CDR3 region has the DNA TGCAGCGTTTACGGGACTAGCGGTTACAATGAGCAGTTCTTC.

This clonotype was counted a single time. This sequence joins TRBV6-1 and TRBJ1-4; TRBD1 might be the D (6 bases). The V gene lost 7 bases and the J gene lost 8 bases, with 17 bases spanning the gap. Germline assignment: CDR1 MNHNS and CDR2 SASEGT. CDR3 length: 14 residues. CDR3 nucleotides: TGTGCCAGCATGGAGGGGGGGGCAGGAGAAAAACTGTTTTTT. Its translation: CASMEGGAGEKLFF.

The chain uses TRBV25-1 and TRBJ2-7; D gene uncertain. The V end lost 8 bases, the J end lost 0 bases, and 11 bases lay between the germline ends. CDR1 is MGHDK, CDR2 SYGVNS, per germline. This CDR3 has 13 residues. The CDR3 spells CASLDWSSYEQYF. The CDR3 DNA reads as TGTGCCAGCCTGGATTGGAGCTCCTACGAGCAGTACTTC.

This clonotype was counted only a few times. V usage is TRBV5-5 and J usage is TRBJ2-3; TRBD1 matches 7 bases. Germline values: CDR1 SGHKS, CDR2 YYEKEE (reference sequence). The ends lost 5 bases at V and 6 bases at J; junction bases unmatched: 9. The CDR3 has 14 residues. As DNA, the CDR3 is TGTGCCAGCAGTCGGGACAGTGGGCAGGATACGCAGTATTTT. As protein: CASSRDSGQDTQYF.

This clonotype was detected a few times. This chain links TRBV27 with TRBJ2-1, with D unclear. Germline values: CDR1 MNHEY, CDR2 SMNVEV (reference sequence). The V end was cut by 6 bases, the J end by 5 bases, with 8 bases between. CDR3 size: 12 residues. Written as DNA, the CDR3 is TGTGCCAGCAGGGAACTGGACAATGAGCAGTTCTTC. Translated, it gives CASRELDNEQFF.

The V call is TRBV10-3, the J call TRBJ2-5; 9 bases are shared with TRBD1. The germline V gene encodes CDR1 ENHRY and CDR2 SYGVKD. V lost 4 bases and J lost 4; bases outside the gene matches: 4. The CDR3 spans 14 residues. Here the CDR3 reads CAISGDRGTETQYF. DNA for the CDR3: TGTGCCATCAGTGGAGACAGGGGGACAGAGACCCAGTACTTC.

The V gene is TRBV7-8, the J gene TRBJ2-7; TRBD2 agrees at 13 bases. The germline CDR1 and CDR2 sequences are SGHVS and FQNEAQ. This CDR3 has 16 amino acids. J gave up 6 bases and V 0 bases, and 5 bases lay outside the gene matches. The DNA of the CDR3 is TGTGCCAGCAGCTTAGCCGGACTAGCGGGAGTGGGCGAGCAGTACTTC. Amino acid sequence: CASSLAGLAGVGEQYF.

This rearrangement joins TRBV7-2 to TRBJ1-5; D is perhaps TRBD1 (6 bases). CDR1 and CDR2 from the germline V gene are SGHTA and FQGNSA. The V and J ends lost 5 bases and 3 bases respectively, with 14 bases between them. This CDR3 contains 15 residues. In DNA form, the CDR3 reads TGTGCCAGCAGCCCGCACGGGGGGCCCAATCAGCCCCAGCATTTT. Amino acid sequence: CASSPHGGPNQPQHF.

This clonotype was found a few times. This sequence joins TRBV2 and TRBJ1-2; 7 bases fit TRBD1. From germline, CDR1 is SNHLY and CDR2 FYNNEI. The CDR3 is made up of 13 amino acids. V lost 8 bases and J lost 4; bases outside the gene matches: 7. As DNA, the CDR3 is TGTGCCAGCCACCGGGACAGTCTCTATGGCTACACCTTC. Amino acids: CASHRDSLYGYTF.

This clonotype was counted ten times or more. The chain recombines TRBV5-6 with TRBJ2-2; 12 bases match TRBD2. This CDR3 spans 17 amino acids. V lost 4 bases, J lost 1 base, and 5 bases stayed unmatched. In germline, CDR1 is SGHDT, CDR2 YYEEEE. CDR3 in DNA: TGTGCCAGCAGCGGCCTACTAGCGGGAGGGAACACCGGGGAGCTGTTTTTT. The encoded protein is CASSGLLAGGNTGELFF.

Only a few counts were recorded for this clonotype. J is TRBJ1-1 and V is TRBV12-3 or TRBV12-4; D perhaps matches TRBD1 (6 bases). V was shortened by 6 bases and J by 0 bases, with 11 bases between the two germline ends. The CDR3 is 14 residues long. The CDR3 nucleotides read TGTGCCAGCAGACAGGGACCCATGAACACTGAAGCTTTCTTT. Translating gives CASRQGPMNTEAFF.

The chain carries TRBV5-5 and TRBJ2-1, with 10 bases identical to TRBD1. Germline V gene data show CDR1 as SGHKS and CDR2 as YYEKEE (reference sequence). The CDR3 consists of 16 residues. Trimming took 0 bases from V and 4 from J; bases not matched to a gene: 4. In DNA, the CDR3 is TGTGCCAGCAGCTTGGGAATGGGACAGGGGTACAATGAGCAGTTCTTC. Amino acid sequence: CASSLGMGQGYNEQFF.

This clonotype turned up a few times. The chain carries TRBV20-1 and TRBJ2-1; D is uncertain. V was trimmed by 6 bases and J by 5 bases, leaving 14 bases between them. CDR3 length: 13 residues. Germline-derived CDR1 and CDR2 are DFQATT and SNEGSKA (reference sequence). The CDR3 sequence: CSALGFSNNEQFF. The CDR3 DNA is TGCAGTGCCCTCGGGTTCTCGAACAATGAGCAGTTCTTC.

The gene calls are TRBV20-1 and TRBJ1-4; D not resolved. The CDR3 contains 13 residues. Trimming took off 7 bases at V and 3 bases at J, with 12 bases between the two ends. CDR1 DFQATT and CDR2 SNEGSKA come from the germline V gene (reference sequence). The CDR3 bases are TGCAGTGTCCCAGATGTGGCTAATGAAAAACTGTTTTTT. This encodes CSVPDVANEKLFF.

This clonotype was picked up a small number of times. The DNA of the CDR3 is TGCGCCAGCAGTCGTATCTCGGGCACGGAGGGTACTGAAGCTTTCTTT. Translation gives CASSRISGTEGTEAFF. V usage is TRBV5-1 and J usage is TRBJ1-1; no clear D. CDR3 size: 16 residues. Looked up from germline, CDR1 is SGHRS and CDR2 is YFSETQ. V shed 5 bases and J shed 5 bases, with 22 bases lying between them.

The V gene is TRBV5-1, the J gene TRBJ2-5; TRBD2 agrees at 7 bases. Germline loops: CDR1 SGHRS, CDR2 YFSETQ. The length of the CDR3 is 15 residues. Germline trimming cut 0 bases from V and 2 bases from J; bases unmatched to any gene: 4. The CDR3 coding sequence is TGCGCCAGCAGCTTGGGGCTAGCGGAACAAGAGACCCAGTACTTC. It specifies CASSLGLAEQETQYF.

Many counts were recorded for this clonotype. The chain joins TRBV7-9 to TRBJ2-5, with D perhaps TRBD2 (6 bases). Germline V gene lookup returns CDR1 SEHNR and CDR2 FQNEAQ (reference sequence). Trimming shortened V by 0 bases and J by 5 bases, and 13 bases separated the two germline ends. CDR3 length equals 15 residues. CDR3 sequence reads: CASSLALGEAETQYF. The CDR3 nucleotides are TGTGCCAGCAGCTTAGCGCTTGGGGAGGCGGAGACCCAGTACTTC.